The 21 T cell receptor beta chains below come from one sample, sequenced in a study of T cells after yellow fever vaccination. TCRdb reprocessed the 5' RACE reads with MiXCR, giving one entry per CDR3 protein. Of 500,000 to 650,000 distinct CDR3 sequences listed, 9% to 15% are singletons. The sequencing used PBMCs, collected on the day of the yellow fever booster vaccination. Receptor source: a man aged 25-45 years who received the YFV17D yellow fever vaccine.

The J gene is TRBJ2-1, the V gene TRBV9; D is ambiguous. The CDR3 runs to 14 residues. Trimming took off 4 bases at V and 9 bases at J, with 17 bases between the two ends. Germline V gives CDR1 SGDLS, CDR2 YYNGEE. Here the CDR3 reads CASSPRQVSLEQFF. The CDR3 DNA sequence: TGTGCCAGCAGCCCCCGCCAGGTGAGCCTTGAGCAGTTCTTC.

This clonotype was detected only a few times. The chain employs TRBV27 and TRBJ2-7, with a tentative D call TRBD2 (6 bases). CDR1 is MNHEY, CDR2 SMNVEV, per germline (reference sequence). V was cut by 6 bases and J by 2 bases, with 11 bases left in between. The CDR3 runs to 13 residues. Here the CDR3 DNA reads TGTGCCAGCAGGCGGGGAGTGGCCTACGAGCAGTACTTC. It is translated as CASRRGVAYEQYF.

This clonotype came up a few times. The chain couples TRBV6-2 or TRBV6-3 to TRBJ1-5, with D possibly matching TRBD1 (5 bases). CDR1 and CDR2 (germline): MNHEY, SVGEGT. CDR3 size: 14 residues. The V end lost 6 bases, the J end lost 2 bases, and 11 bases lay between the germline ends. CDR3 sequence reads: CASRPDTRNQPQHF. DNA for the CDR3: TGTGCCAGCAGACCGGACACCCGCAATCAGCCCCAGCATTTT.

The genes are TRBV20-1 and TRBJ1-1, with D unclear. The CDR3 loop spans 13 amino acids. V shed 0 bases and J shed 6 bases, with 11 bases lying between them. Per the germline V gene, CDR1 is DFQATT and CDR2 is SNEGSKA (reference sequence). The DNA for the CDR3 is TGCAGTGCTAGAGACGGGATTCCAGCTGAAGCTTTCTTT. This sequence encodes CSARDGIPAEAFF.

This chain connects TRBV20-1 to TRBJ2-3, with 8 positions matching TRBD1. Trimming removed 5 bases from V and 2 bases from J; junction bases left unmatched: 9. The CDR3 totals 15 residues. The V gene's germline CDR1 is DFQATT and CDR2 SNEGSKA (reference sequence). CDR3 DNA: TGCAGTGCTCCTACCGACAGGGGAGCCACAGATACGCAGTATTTT. Protein product: CSAPTDRGATDTQYF.

This clonotype was recorded a few times. V is TRBV19 and J is TRBJ2-7; D remains unclear. Germline CDR1 and CDR2: LNHDA and SQIVND (reference sequence). V was shortened by 7 bases and J by 4 bases, with 20 bases between the two germline ends. This CDR3 region has 15 residues. The CDR3 protein is CASKESANDAYEQYF. As DNA, the CDR3 is TGTGCCAGTAAGGAATCAGCTAACGACGCTTACGAGCAGTACTTC. Together with reference TRBV19 and TRBJ2-7, the CDR3 gives the full variable domain: DGGITQSPKYLFRKEGQNVTLSCEQNLNHDAMYWYRQDPGQGLRLIYYSQIVNDFQKGDIAEGYSVSREKKESFPLTVTSAQKNPTAFYLCASKESANDAYEQYFGPGTRLTVT.

The table lists this clonotype with many counts. The J gene is TRBJ2-1, the V gene TRBV5-1, with D perhaps matching TRBD2 (6 bases). V was cut by 4 bases and J by 4 bases, with 9 bases left in between. CDR1 and CDR2 (germline): SGHRS, YFSETQ. CDR3 length: 13 residues. The CDR3 DNA follows: TGCGCCAGCAGCCTCCGGGGGTACAATGAGCAGTTCTTC. Its protein product is CASSLRGYNEQFF. Drawing the rest from reference TRBV5-1 and TRBJ2-1, the complete variable domain is KAGVTQTPRYLIKTRGQQVTLSCSPISGHRSVSWYQQTPGQGLQFLFEYFSETQRNKGNFPGRFSGRQFSNSRSEMNVSTLELGDSALYLCASSLRGYNEQFFGPGTRLTVL.

The chain uses TRBV4-3 and TRBJ2-1, with a possible D match to TRBD1 (6 bases). The CDR3 is 15 amino acids. Trimming removed 1 base at V and 4 bases at J, with 11 bases between. CDR1 and CDR2 (germline): LGHNA, YSLEER. This chain's CDR3 is CASSQVRDIYNEQFF. The CDR3 region has the DNA TGCGCCAGCAGCCAAGTACGGGACATTTACAATGAGCAGTTCTTC.

This clonotype was picked up a small number of times. The rearrangement joins TRBV5-5 to TRBJ2-7; TRBD2 agrees at 9 bases. This CDR3 comprises 16 residues. J gave up 7 bases and V 2 bases, and 13 bases lay outside the gene matches. Germline V gene data show CDR1 as SGHKS and CDR2 as YYEKEE (reference sequence). The CDR3 loop is CASSFTELAGSGEQYF. CDR3 in DNA: TGTGCCAGCAGCTTCACGGAGCTAGCGGGATCTGGGGAGCAGTACTTC.

This clonotype was counted between two and nine times. V is TRBV11-2 and J is TRBJ1-2, with 8 bases identical to TRBD1. Germline V lookup: CDR1 SGHAT, CDR2 FQNNGV. The CDR3 is made up of 14 amino acids. V dropped 5 bases and J dropped 7; count of bases not matched to a gene: 9. The CDR3 region is CASSPGHRGGGYTF. The CDR3, as DNA: TGTGCCAGCAGCCCAGGGCACAGGGGGGGTGGCTACACCTTC. The whole variable domain, remainder taken from reference TRBV11-2 and TRBJ1-2, is EAGVAQSPRYKIIEKRQSVAFWCNPISGHATLYWYQQILGQGPKLLIQFQNNGVVDDSQLPKDRFSAERLKGVDSTLKIQPAKLEDSAVYLCASSPGHRGGGYTFGSGTRLTVV.

This clonotype was seen more than once but under ten times. V is TRBV7-9 and J is TRBJ2-7; 8 nucleotides match TRBD2. V shed 4 bases and J 9 bases; nucleotides not matched to a gene: 8. This CDR3 comprises 13 residues. CDR1 and CDR2 (germline): SEHNR, FQNEAQ (reference sequence). The CDR3 spells CASSSGTSKGQYF. CDR3 nucleotides: TGTGCCAGCAGCTCCGGGACTAGTAAGGGGCAGTACTTC.

This clonotype occurred once. This chain joins TRBV30 and TRBJ2-1, with TRBD2 identical over 12 bases. V gave up 3 bases and J gave up 4 bases; unmatched junction bases: 4. The CDR3 length is 15 residues. Germline V CDR1 and CDR2: GTSNPN, SVGIG (reference sequence). In nucleotides, the CDR3 is TGTGCCTGGAGACTAGCGGGAGGAGGATACAATGAGCAGTTCTTC. Translated, it gives CAWRLAGGGYNEQFF.

V and J are TRBV30 and TRBJ2-3; D is possibly TRBD1 or TRBD2 (5 bases each). This CDR3 spans 14 amino acids. Between the trimmed V and J ends, which lost 2 bases and 4 bases, there was a span of 13 bases. CDR1 is GTSNPN and CDR2 is SVGIG in the germline V gene (reference sequence). CDR3 protein: CAWSKTGPADTQYF. CDR3 nucleotides: TGTGCCTGGAGTAAAACGGGACCAGCAGATACGCAGTATTTT.

This chain links TRBV27 with TRBJ2-7, with D hard to call. Trimming shortened V by 5 bases and J by 2 bases, and 13 bases separated the two germline ends. CDR1 and CDR2 (germline): MNHEY, SMNVEV (reference sequence). The CDR3 extends over 14 amino acids. CDR3 in amino acids: CASSVKDAAYEQYF. The CDR3 DNA sequence: TGTGCCAGCAGTGTGAAGGACGCAGCCTACGAGCAGTACTTC.

A few counts support this clonotype. The V and J genes are TRBV23-1 and TRBJ2-5; 7 positions match TRBD1. TRBV23-1 is sorted into the ORF group, with uncertain function. The CDR3 length is 16 residues. V shed 2 bases and J 2 bases; nucleotides not matched to a gene: 8. In DNA form, the CDR3 reads TGCGCCAGCAGTCAAATCGGGGACAGCCCTCAAGAGACCCAGTACTTC. Protein product: CASSQIGDSPQETQYF.

CDR3 sequence: CASSSPPGHTEAFF. In DNA form, the CDR3 reads TGTGCCAGCAGCTCGCCGCCGGGGCACACTGAAGCTTTCTTT. This chain joins TRBV7-3 and TRBJ1-1; perhaps TRBD1 as D (5 bases). This CDR3 has 14 amino acids. Germline values: CDR1 SGHTA, CDR2 FQGTGA. V was shortened by 4 bases and J by 3 bases, with 12 bases between the two germline ends.

This clonotype was observed a few times. The V and J genes are TRBV7-9 and TRBJ1-2; 7 bases map to TRBD1. The CDR3 extends over 14 amino acids. V lost 1 base and J lost 8; bases outside the gene matches: 7. Germline V gives CDR1 SEHNR, CDR2 FQNEAQ (reference sequence). The CDR3 DNA reads TGTGCCAGCAGCTTAGAATACAGGGGCAAAGGCTACACCTTC. Translation gives CASSLEYRGKGYTF.

The chain links TRBV7-4 to TRBJ2-7, with 7 bases fitting TRBD2. The V and J ends lost 3 bases and 5 bases, in that order; junction bases with no gene match: 10. Germline V gene lookup returns CDR1 SGHVT and CDR2 SQSDAQ. The CDR3 length is 15 residues. The CDR3 spells CASSFGAAGFDEQYF. CDR3 coding DNA: TGTGCCAGCAGCTTTGGGGCAGCGGGATTCGACGAGCAGTACTTC.

This clonotype was detected a few times. The rearrangement uses TRBV7-8 and TRBJ1-5; 10 bases are shared with TRBD1. The ends lost 2 bases at V and 2 bases at J; junction bases unmatched: 3. The CDR3 consists of 16 residues. Germline V CDR1 and CDR2: SGHVS, FQNEAQ. Written as DNA, the CDR3 is TGTGCCAGCAGCTTACGGGACAGGGGTCGCAATCAGCCCCAGCATTTT. Its protein is CASSLRDRGRNQPQHF.

This clonotype was seen more than once but under ten times. V gene TRBV5-6 combines with J gene TRBJ1-5; weak D call: TRBD1 (5 bases). This CDR3 spans 14 amino acids. Germline CDR1 reads SGHDT; CDR2 reads YYEEEE. The V gene lost 1 base and the J gene lost 5 bases, with 10 bases spanning the gap. The CDR3 nucleotides are TGTGCCAGCAGCTTGTTGGGGGGGGATCAGCCCCAGCATTTT. Encoded protein: CASSLLGGDQPQHF.

The sample holds a few counts of this clonotype. This chain connects TRBV20-1 to TRBJ2-7; 9 bases agree with TRBD2. CDR1 is DFQATT and CDR2 is SNEGSKA in the germline V gene (reference sequence). The CDR3 extends over 12 amino acids. The CDR3 DNA is TGCAGCACTTTAGCGGGAGTTAACGAGCAGTACTTC. Protein: CSTLAGVNEQYF.